These 28 T cell receptor beta chains were all obtained from the same sample, sequenced in a study of CD8 T cells in Susac syndrome. Reverse transcription of roughly 0.45 to 1 ug RNA was performed with random hexamers. TCRdb itself ran the immunoSEQ multiplex PCR reads through MiXCR, one entry per CDR3 protein. The sample holds 150,000 to 180,000 distinct CDR3 sequences, roughly 94% seen once. The sequenced material came from CD8+ T cells from PBMCs. These receptors were collected from a human donor with multiple sclerosis.

V and J are TRBV3-1 and TRBJ2-1; 7 positions match TRBD1. With V trimmed by 6 bases and J by 5 bases, 10 bases remained unmatched. The V gene's germline CDR1 is LGHDT and CDR2 YNNKEL (reference sequence). The CDR3 loop spans 15 amino acids. CDR3 sequence reads: CASSQGRGIHNEQFF. The CDR3 region has the DNA TGTGCCAGCAGTCAGGGCAGGGGGATCCACAATGAGCAGTTCTTC.

CDR3 protein: CSARGSAAYEQYF. The CDR3 nucleotides are TGCAGTGCTAGAGGGTCCGCCGCCTACGAGCAGTACTTC. The chain uses TRBV20-1 and TRBJ2-7; D is unresolved. This CDR3 has 13 amino acids. Germline V lookup: CDR1 DFQATT, CDR2 SNEGSKA (reference sequence). Trimming took off 1 base at V and 2 bases at J, with 9 bases between the two ends.

The chain is built from TRBV11-1 and TRBJ2-1, with TRBD2 matching over 7 bases. This CDR3 has 14 amino acids. Germline values: CDR1 SGHAT, CDR2 FQDESV (reference sequence). V was clipped by 8 bases and J by 4 bases; unmatched bases: 8. The CDR3 coding sequence is TGTGCCAGCGGGGGGGTACCCCCATACAATGAGCAGTTCTTC. Protein: CASGGVPPYNEQFF.

The genes are TRBV20-1 and TRBJ2-7, with 7 bases matching TRBD1. V gave up 5 bases and J gave up 0 bases; unmatched junction bases: 10. This CDR3 comprises 15 residues. Germline V gene lookup returns CDR1 DFQATT and CDR2 SNEGSKA (reference sequence). The CDR3 coding sequence is TGCAGTGCTGGGACCAGGGGGAGAAGCTCCTACGAGCAGTACTTC. Residues: CSAGTRGRSSYEQYF.

This chain joins TRBV30 and TRBJ1-5, with 11 bases matching TRBD1. With V trimmed by 6 bases and J by 4 bases, 2 bases remained unmatched. The CDR3 totals 13 residues. Germline V CDR1 and CDR2: GTSNPN, SVGIG (reference sequence). In nucleotides, the CDR3 is TGTGCCTGCTGGGACAGGGGGAATCAGCCCCAGCATTTT. This encodes CACWDRGNQPQHF.

A note on this clonotype: Germline and junction disagree at one end, which may indicate a read error. The J gene is TRBJ2-7, the V gene TRBV20-1; D remains ambiguous. Per germline, CDR1 DFQATT and CDR2 SNEGSKA (reference sequence). The CDR3 is 11 amino acids. CDR3 protein: CSARDIYEQYF. As DNA, the CDR3 is TGCAGTGCCAGAGACATCTACGAGCAGTACTTC.

The V gene is TRBV6-2 or TRBV6-3, the J gene TRBJ2-3, with 7 positions matching TRBD2. CDR3 length: 18 residues. The germline V gene encodes CDR1 MNHEY and CDR2 SVGEGT. Trimming removed 0 bases from V and 3 bases from J; junction bases left unmatched: 12. The CDR3 loop reads CASSYSNPTKRGTDTQYF. The CDR3 nucleotides are TGTGCCAGCAGTTACTCGAATCCTACCAAGCGGGGTACAGATACGCAGTATTTT.

The chain employs TRBV29-1 and TRBJ1-5; no clear D gene. The CDR3 consists of 13 residues. V shed 6 bases and J shed 7 bases, with 16 bases lying between them. The germline V gene encodes CDR1 SQVTM and CDR2 ANQGSEA. The CDR3 sequence is CSVAGPLGQPQHF. The CDR3 DNA is TGCAGCGTGGCAGGACCCCTCGGCCAGCCCCAGCATTTT. Based on the CDR3 plus reference TRBV29-1 and TRBJ1-5, the full variable domain is SAVISQKPSRDICQRGTSLTIQCQVDSQVTMMFWYRQQPGQSLTLIATANQGSEATYESGFVIDKFPISRPNLTFSTLTVSNMSPEDSSIYLCSVAGPLGQPQHFGDGTRLSIL.

CDR3 loop: CSVETRREETQYF. CDR3 nucleotide sequence: TGCAGCGTTGAGACTCGGAGGGAAGAGACCCAGTACTTC. The chain has TRBV29-1 and TRBJ2-5; possible D gene TRBD2, 6 bases. The CDR3 totals 13 residues. The ends were cut back, 3 bases at V and 3 bases at J, with 11 bases in the middle. Germline V lookup: CDR1 SQVTM, CDR2 ANQGSEA.

CDR3 loop: CASRDDKTNYGYTF. Here the CDR3 DNA reads TGTGCCAGCCGGGACGACAAGACTAACTATGGCTACACCTTC. The chain joins TRBV6-5 to TRBJ1-2; D may be TRBD1 (5 bases). This CDR3 has 14 amino acids. V lost 8 bases and J 0 bases, leaving 13 bases between the germline ends. Germline assignment: CDR1 MNHEY and CDR2 SVGAGI.

This chain connects TRBV6-5 to TRBJ2-7, with D perhaps matching TRBD1 (5 bases). The germline CDR1 and CDR2 sequences are MNHEY and SVGAGI. V lost 5 bases and J 0 bases, leaving 14 bases between the germline ends. The CDR3 sequence is 15 residues long. CDR3 sequence reads: CASSSSGHLSYEQYF. CDR3 DNA: TGTGCCAGCAGTAGCTCAGGACACCTCTCCTACGAGCAGTACTTC.

The sample holds a few counts of this clonotype. The V gene is TRBV4-1, the J gene TRBJ2-1, with D uncertain. This CDR3 comprises 17 residues. Trimming took 0 bases from V and 2 from J, leaving 14 bases between them. The germline CDR1 and CDR2 sequences are MGHRA and YSYEKL. CDR3 DNA: TGCGCCAGCAGCCAAGAGGGCCGGAGCGACCCCTACAATGAGCAGTTCTTC. It is translated as CASSQEGRSDPYNEQFF.

The chain recombines TRBV27 with TRBJ1-6, with a possible D match to TRBD1 (5 bases). The CDR3 sequence is 15 residues long. CDR1 and CDR2 (germline): MNHEY, SMNVEV (reference sequence). Trimming stripped 0 bases from V and 7 bases from J, with 10 bases between. Written as DNA, the CDR3 is TGTGCCAGCAGTTTATCGACGGGGGTGAATTCACCCCTCCACTTT. This codes for CASSLSTGVNSPLHF.

V is TRBV7-2 and J is TRBJ1-4; no reliable D call. Germline values: CDR1 SGHTA, CDR2 FQGNSA. V gave up 2 bases and J gave up 6 bases, with 7 bases separating them. The CDR3 contains 13 residues. The CDR3 region has the DNA TGTGCCAGCAGCTTAAGGAGAGATGAAAAACTGTTTTTT. It specifies CASSLRRDEKLFF. The whole variable domain, remainder taken from reference TRBV7-2 and TRBJ1-4, is GAGVSQSPSNKVTEKGKDVELRCDPISGHTALYWYRQSLGQGLEFLIYFQGNSAPDKSGLPSDRFSAERTGGSVSTLTIQRTQQEDSAVYLCASSLRRDEKLFFGSGTQLSVL.

The chain carries TRBV5-1 and TRBJ2-5; 7 bases map to TRBD1. The V and J ends lost 3 bases and 3 bases, in that order; junction bases with no gene match: 8. CDR3 length: 15 residues. The germline V gene encodes CDR1 SGHRS and CDR2 YFSETQ. The CDR3 bases are TGCGCCAGCAGCTATGAAGGGGGCGAGGAAGAGACCCAGTACTTC. Translation: CASSYEGGEEETQYF.

This clonotype was found once. The chain is built from TRBV7-6 and TRBJ1-1, with TRBD1 matching 8 bases. Germline CDR1 and CDR2: SGHVS and FNYEAQ. The trim removed 5 bases at V and 1 base at J, leaving 6 bases unmatched. CDR3 length equals 15 residues. CDR3 bases: TGTGCCAGCAGCCTAACCACAGGGGGGAACACTGAAGCTTTCTTT. It yields the protein CASSLTTGGNTEAFF.

The chain is built from TRBV20-1 and TRBJ1-1; TRBD1 is a possible D gene (5 bases). The germline CDR1 and CDR2 sequences are DFQATT and SNEGSKA (reference sequence). This CDR3 spans 12 amino acids. V was shortened by 3 bases and J by 5 bases, with 10 bases between the two germline ends. The CDR3 spells CSASRGGTEAFF. The CDR3 DNA is TGCAGTGCTAGCCGGGGGGGTACTGAAGCTTTCTTT.

The rearrangement uses TRBV7-9 and TRBJ2-1; a possible D gene is TRBD1 (6 bases). This CDR3 is 17 amino acids long. V lost 3 bases and J 3 bases, leaving 18 bases between the germline ends. The germline V gene encodes CDR1 SEHNR and CDR2 FQNEAQ (reference sequence). The CDR3 here is CASSLTSGTPSYNEQFF. The CDR3 nucleotides read TGTGCCAGCAGCTTGACGTCGGGGACACCCAGCTACAATGAGCAGTTCTTC.

The rearrangement uses TRBV7-9 and TRBJ1-6; D not resolved. The CDR3 is made up of 11 amino acids. Deletions cut 5 bases from V and 12 bases from J, with 8 bases between. CDR1 is SEHNR and CDR2 is FQNEAQ in the germline V gene (reference sequence). In nucleotides, the CDR3 is TGTGCCAGCAGCGAGGCACAACCCCTCCACTTT. Translated: CASSEAQPLHF.

This clonotype was detected only once. The gene calls are TRBV28 and TRBJ1-1; D remains unclear. There are 12 residues in the CDR3. Trimming took 4 bases from V and 4 from J, leaving 7 bases between them. CDR1 and CDR2 from the germline V gene are MDHEN and SYDVKM. CDR3 nucleotide sequence: TGTGCCAGCAGTTACGTAGGCACTGAAGCTTTCTTT. Translated: CASSYVGTEAFF.

V and J are TRBV29-1 and TRBJ1-2; D possibly corresponds to TRBD1 (5 bases). The CDR3 is made up of 15 amino acids. Looked up from germline, CDR1 is SQVTM and CDR2 is ANQGSEA. The germline V and J ends were trimmed by 4 bases and 2 bases, with 17 bases remaining between them. Here the CDR3 reads CSVVALRRENYGYTF. CDR3 nucleotide sequence: TGCAGCGTTGTGGCTTTGCGCAGGGAAAACTATGGCTACACCTTC.

This chain joins TRBV15 and TRBJ1-1, with D perhaps matching TRBD1 (5 bases). Germline CDR1 is LNHNV and CDR2 is YYDKDF (reference sequence). This CDR3 contains 16 residues. Trimming removed 1 base from V and 3 bases from J, with 15 bases in between. CDR3 DNA sequence: TGTGCCACCAGCAGAGGATTCCAGGGAGCTGACACTGAAGCTTTCTTT. Translated: CATSRGFQGADTEAFF.

The J gene is TRBJ2-7, the V gene TRBV6-2 or TRBV6-3; 13 positions match TRBD2. The CDR3 has 21 amino acids. Trimming cost V 0 bases and J 0 bases; bases outside gene matches: 14. Germline V gene sequence: CDR1 MNHEY, CDR2 SVGEGT. This CDR3 is CASSYSWIRLAGGPTSYEQYF. The CDR3, as DNA: TGTGCCAGCAGTTACTCGTGGATTCGACTAGCGGGGGGTCCTACCTCCTACGAGCAGTACTTC.

This chain links TRBV10-3 with TRBJ2-5, with a weak D call TRBD2 (5 bases). Germline CDR1 reads ENHRY; CDR2 reads SYGVKD. There are 13 residues in the CDR3. Trimming took off 4 bases at V and 4 bases at J, with 10 bases between the two ends. CDR3: CAISGRAGETQYF. For the CDR3, the DNA is TGTGCCATCAGTGGCCGGGCGGGAGAGACCCAGTACTTC.

The chain recombines TRBV29-1 with TRBJ1-1, with TRBD1 as a possible D gene (6 bases). Trimming shortened V by 5 bases and J by 4 bases, and 14 bases separated the two germline ends. The CDR3 contains 13 residues. Germline CDR1 is SQVTM and CDR2 is ANQGSEA. DNA for the CDR3: TGCAGCGTTCGGAACAGGGACGGCACTGAAGCTTTCTTT. This gives the protein CSVRNRDGTEAFF.

The rearrangement links TRBV20-1 to TRBJ1-4; D is unresolved. Trimming left V 0 bases short and J 8 bases short, with 10 bases between. The CDR3 totals 13 residues. CDR1 is DFQATT, CDR2 SNEGSKA, per germline (reference sequence). CDR3 bases: TGCAGTGCTAGAGATGGCAGTCGGGAAAAACTGTTTTTT. Translated: CSARDGSREKLFF.

This rearrangement joins TRBV27 to TRBJ1-1; unclear D gene. The V end lost 6 bases, the J end lost 1 base, and 9 bases lay between the germline ends. This CDR3 has 13 residues. The V gene's germline CDR1 is MNHEY and CDR2 SMNVEV (reference sequence). CDR3 residues: CASSFTRNTEAFF. The CDR3 nucleotides read TGTGCCAGCAGCTTTACCCGGAACACTGAAGCTTTCTTT.

In DNA, the CDR3 is TGTGCCAGCAGAGGCGTGTACGAGCAGTACTTC. Translation gives CASRGVYEQYF. The rearrangement links TRBV27 to TRBJ2-7; no firm D call. This CDR3 has 11 residues. Germline values: CDR1 MNHEY, CDR2 SMNVEV (reference sequence). V gave up 6 bases and J gave up 4 bases, with 7 bases separating them.